This entry lists 21 T cell receptor beta chains sequenced from one sample in a study of blood T cell repertoires in COVID-19. Libraries were prepared by immunoSEQ multiplex PCR; TCRdb keeps only in-frame clonotypes and omits some of them. Of about 60,000 clones listed, over 70% were seen once; the top ten hold around 6.5%. The specimen sequenced was peripheral blood. All receptors come from a human donor in a cohort sampled during active COVID-19.

J is TRBJ2-2 and V is TRBV6-5, with D perhaps TRBD2 (6 bases). CDR3 length equals 14 residues. V lost 7 bases to trimming and J lost 5 bases, with 14 bases between them. Germline V gene sequence: CDR1 MNHEY, CDR2 SVGAGI. The CDR3 bases are TGTGCCAGCAAGGGGACTTACTTTACCGGGGAGCTGTTTTTT. Translated: CASKGTYFTGELFF.

V is TRBV18 and J is TRBJ2-7; 7 bases fit TRBD1. Germline values: CDR1 KGHSH, CDR2 LQKENI. The length of the CDR3 is 16 residues. Trimming at V came to 1 base and at J to 4 bases, leaving 10 bases not matched to a gene. CDR3 coding DNA: TGTGCCAGCTCACCACTTTCCCCACAGGGGTGGTACGAGCAGTACTTC. Amino acid sequence: CASSPLSPQGWYEQYF.

V and J are TRBV11-2 and TRBJ1-3; no firm D call. Germline loops: CDR1 SGHAT, CDR2 FQNNGV. The V and J ends lost 7 bases and 7 bases respectively, with 17 bases between them. There are 14 residues in the CDR3. Written as DNA, the CDR3 is TGTGCCAGCACCCATCGCGGGGTCTTGAACACCATATATTTT. Its protein product is CASTHRGVLNTIYF.

This chain joins TRBV19 and TRBJ2-3, with 9 bases matching TRBD2. Germline loops: CDR1 LNHDA, CDR2 SQIVND (reference sequence). The J segment lost 3 bases and the V segment lost 9 bases, leaving 7 bases of the junction unmatched. This CDR3 is 14 amino acids long. CDR3 loop: CASAGGRLTDTQYF. The DNA of the CDR3 is TGTGCCAGCGCGGGAGGGCGCTTGACAGATACGCAGTATTTT.

V gene TRBV2 combines with J gene TRBJ1-2; 7 bases match TRBD1. This CDR3 contains 15 residues. The V gene end was trimmed by 7 bases and the J gene end by 5 bases; junction bases not matched to a gene: 13. Germline loops: CDR1 SNHLY, CDR2 FYNNEI. Written as DNA, the CDR3 is TGTGCCAGCACCCCCCGGGAGGGGGCCTTTTATGGCTACACCTTC. This codes for CASTPREGAFYGYTF.

The V gene is TRBV4-1, the J gene TRBJ2-7; the match to TRBD1 covers 10 bases. Unmatched junction bases numbered 3, after V lost 5 bases and J lost 2 bases. The CDR3 loop spans 14 amino acids. The germline V gene has CDR1 MGHRA and CDR2 YSYEKL. The CDR3 region is CASSSGQGPYEQYF. CDR3 DNA sequence: TGCGCCAGCAGCTCGGGACAGGGGCCCTACGAGCAGTACTTC.

This clone turned up a few times. V is TRBV7-9 and J is TRBJ2-2; perhaps TRBD2 as D (5 bases). Germline CDR1 and CDR2: SEHNR and FQNEAQ (reference sequence). V was pared by 5 bases and J by 9 bases, with 19 bases between. CDR3 size: 15 residues. For the CDR3, the DNA is TGTGCCAGCAGCCCGAGGGCCGAACCCAACCGGGAGCTGTTTTTT. It yields the protein CASSPRAEPNRELFF.

This CDR3 is CASSIVPYQPQHF. In DNA form, the CDR3 reads TGTGCCAGTAGTATAGTCCCGTATCAGCCCCAGCATTTT. This sequence joins TRBV19 and TRBJ1-5; D is uncertain. This CDR3 has 13 residues. Germline assignment: CDR1 LNHDA and CDR2 SQIVND (reference sequence). Trimming left V 1 base short and J 5 bases short, with 6 bases between.

This chain uses TRBV3-1 (or the pseudogene TRBV3-2) with TRBJ1-1; D remains unclear. Trimming left V 1 base short and J 5 bases short, with 8 bases between. Germline V gene lookup returns CDR1 LGHDT and CDR2 YNNKEL (reference sequence). The CDR3 runs 13 residues. DNA of the CDR3: TGTGCCAGCAGCCAAGGTTCCAGGACTGAAGCTTTCTTT. Amino acid sequence: CASSQGSRTEAFF.

The CDR3 spells CASSTPGQGYTQYF. Here the CDR3 DNA reads TGTGCCAGTAGTACCCCGGGACAAGGGTATACGCAGTATTTT. This chain connects TRBV19 to TRBJ2-3, with D maybe TRBD1 (6 bases). Per the germline V gene, CDR1 is LNHDA and CDR2 is SQIVND (reference sequence). CDR3 length: 14 amino acids. Trimming took 4 bases from V and 7 from J, leaving 15 bases between them.

V gene TRBV6-5 combines with J gene TRBJ1-1, with D tentatively TRBD1 (5 bases). The CDR3 contains 12 residues. Trimming took off 6 bases at V and 6 bases at J, with 11 bases between the two ends. From germline, CDR1 is MNHEY and CDR2 SVGAGI. The CDR3 protein is CASSLTVAEAFF. CDR3 sequence (DNA): TGTGCCAGCAGCCTGACAGTAGCTGAAGCTTTCTTT.

J is TRBJ2-2 and V is TRBV5-1, with TRBD2 matching 8 bases. The V gene end was trimmed by 0 bases and the J gene end by 0 bases; junction bases not matched to a gene: 4. The CDR3 length is 17 residues. Germline values: CDR1 SGHRS, CDR2 YFSETQ. CDR3 region: CASSLDPGGANTGELFF. The CDR3 coding sequence is TGCGCCAGCAGCTTGGATCCGGGGGGGGCGAACACCGGGGAGCTGTTTTTT.

The chain links TRBV19 to TRBJ2-7; 7 bases are a match to TRBD1. Germline CDR1 reads LNHDA; CDR2 reads SQIVND (reference sequence). The CDR3 is 16 amino acids. The ends lost 1 base at V and 6 bases at J; junction bases unmatched: 12. CDR3 in amino acids: CASSIGRTGARSEQYF. CDR3 nucleotide sequence: TGTGCCAGTAGTATAGGGCGGACAGGCGCCAGGAGCGAGCAGTACTTC.

This chain links TRBV5-1 with TRBJ2-1; no reliable D call. The CDR3 loop spans 14 amino acids. Germline values: CDR1 SGHRS, CDR2 YFSETQ. The V and J ends lost 4 bases and 8 bases respectively, with 16 bases between them. The DNA for the CDR3 is TGCGCCAGCAGCCCTCTAGAAGTCACGCATGAGCAGTTCTTC. It encodes CASSPLEVTHEQFF. Based on the CDR3 plus reference TRBV5-1 and TRBJ2-1, the full variable domain is KAGVTQTPRYLIKTRGQQVTLSCSPISGHRSVSWYQQTPGQGLQFLFEYFSETQRNKGNFPGRFSGRQFSNSRSEMNVSTLELGDSALYLCASSPLEVTHEQFFGPGTRLTVL.

This rearrangement joins TRBV27 to TRBJ2-1; 12 positions agree with TRBD2. This CDR3 spans 16 amino acids. The J segment lost 7 bases and the V segment lost 6 bases, leaving 10 bases of the junction unmatched. In germline, CDR1 is MNHEY, CDR2 SMNVEV (reference sequence). CDR3 coding DNA: TGTGCCAGCAGCCCTAGCGGGAGGGCCGTTTTGAATGAGCAGTTCTTC. This gives the protein CASSPSGRAVLNEQFF.

The rearrangement uses TRBV4-2 and TRBJ2-1; the match to TRBD2 covers 8 bases. This CDR3 is 14 amino acids long. The germline V gene has CDR1 LGHNA and CDR2 YNFKEQ. Germline trimming cut 3 bases from V and 2 bases from J; bases unmatched to any gene: 0. The CDR3 here is CASSQGLAYNEQFF. CDR3 DNA: TGTGCCAGCAGCCAGGGACTAGCCTACAATGAGCAGTTCTTC.

This clone has more than one count but fewer than ten. This chain joins TRBV30 and TRBJ2-7; 7 bases line up with TRBD2. Germline assignment: CDR1 GTSNPN and CDR2 SVGIG (reference sequence). V shed 0 bases, J shed 0 bases, and the junction held 5 bases outside the gene matches. This CDR3 is built from 15 residues. CDR3 residues: CAWSVLAFNSYEQYF. The CDR3 DNA sequence: TGTGCCTGGAGTGTACTAGCGTTTAACTCCTACGAGCAGTACTTC. Based on the CDR3 plus reference TRBV30 and TRBJ2-7, the full variable domain is SQTIHQWPATLVQPVGSPLSLECTVEGTSNPNLYWYRQAAGRGLQLLFYSVGIGQISSEVPQNLSASRPQDRQFILSSKKLLLSDSGFYLCAWSVLAFNSYEQYFGPGTRLTVT.

The V and J genes are TRBV19 and TRBJ2-7; 8 bases are a match to TRBD1. V was pared by 5 bases and J by 3 bases, with 9 bases of the junction left unmatched. CDR3 length: 15 amino acids. Germline-derived CDR1 and CDR2 are LNHDA and SQIVND (reference sequence). The CDR3: CASSLIGTGLYEQYF. CDR3 nucleotide sequence: TGTGCCAGTAGTCTGATAGGGACAGGCCTCTACGAGCAGTACTTC.

The rearrangement links TRBV5-5 to TRBJ2-3, with D perhaps TRBD1 (6 bases). CDR3 size: 16 residues. CDR1 and CDR2 (germline): SGHKS, YYEKEE (reference sequence). V lost 3 bases, J lost 0 bases, and 14 bases lay in between. The chain's CDR3 is CASSWSGTFSTDTQYF. The DNA for the CDR3 is TGTGCCAGCAGCTGGTCCGGGACATTTAGCACAGATACGCAGTATTTT.

CDR3 DNA: TGTGCCAGCAGCTTGGCAGGGGGCGCCACTAATGAAAAACTGTTTTTT. Encoded protein: CASSLAGGATNEKLFF. The genes are TRBV5-4 and TRBJ1-4; 8 bases are a match to TRBD1. CDR3 length: 16 residues. The trim removed 0 bases at V and 2 bases at J, leaving 3 bases unmatched. Per germline, CDR1 SGHNT and CDR2 YYREEE (reference sequence).

In its sample, this clone was seen once. The chain links TRBV6-5 to TRBJ2-3, with a possible D match to TRBD1 (5 bases). The CDR3 sequence is 13 residues long. The germline V gene encodes CDR1 MNHEY and CDR2 SVGAGI. V dropped 6 bases and J dropped 8 bases, with 15 bases sitting between them. DNA for the CDR3: TGTGCCAGCAGAACCCACGACAGAAGTACGCAGTATTTT. Its protein product is CASRTHDRSTQYF.